This T cell receptor beta chain was observed in a study of regulatory T cells in long-lasting Graves disease. Investigators prepared the TCR beta libraries by applying iRepertoire HTBI primers and Arm-PCR of CDR3 regions. TCRdb itself ran the multiplex PCR reads through MiXCR, one entry per CDR3 protein. The sample includes 530,000 or so distinct CDR3 sequences, approximately 13% seen only once; the top ten take roughly a tenth. This clonotype showed up many times. Time point in this sample: newly diagnosed GD, antithyroid drugs for less than 3 months. Making the TCR library involved RNA that had been extracted from PBMCs. These data were also reused for a study on T cells in Graves' hyperthyroidism and ophthalmopathy. As that report states: Over 18 months, lack of ophthalmopathy progression marked Graves' hyperthyroidism as stable. Expanded thyroid clonotypes (above 0.001) were mostly also found in blood.

The clonotype originates from a young man with Graves disease. This specimen was peripheral blood mononuclear cells (PBMCs), taken at new diagnosis, from a patient treated with antithyroid drugs.

CDR3 sequence: CSATPRQGFEKLFF. In nucleotides, the CDR3 is TGCAGTGCTACCCCGAGGCAGGGCTTTGAAAAACTGTTTTTT. The chain links TRBV20-1 to TRBJ1-4; a weak D match, TRBD1 (5 bases). CDR1 is DFQATT and CDR2 is SNEGSKA in the germline V gene (reference sequence). The V gene lost 4 bases and the J gene lost 7 bases, with 16 bases spanning the gap. This CDR3 has 14 residues.